The 22 T cell receptor beta chains given below trace back to one sample, sequenced in a study of blood T cell repertoires in COVID-19. Clones were read by immunoSEQ multiplex PCR, and TCRdb kept only the in-frame ones, dropping some. Among approximately 50,000 clones listed, over 65% were seen once. Specimen: peripheral blood. The receptor source for this set is a man older than 75 with COVID-19, enrolled during active disease.

The genes are TRBV4-2 and TRBJ1-4; D gene uncertain. CDR3 length: 15 residues. Trimming shortened V by 2 bases and J by 0 bases, and 7 bases separated the two germline ends. CDR1 LGHNA and CDR2 YNFKEQ come from the germline V gene. Written as DNA, the CDR3 is TGTGCCAGCAGCCAATCCCTTGCAACTAATGAAAAACTGTTTTTT. Amino acid sequence: CASSQSLATNEKLFF.

The sample holds one count of this clone. This chain connects TRBV6-2 or TRBV6-3 to TRBJ1-2, with D perhaps TRBD1 (5 bases). There are 11 residues in the CDR3. V lost 6 bases to trimming and J lost 8 bases, with 10 bases between them. The V gene's germline CDR1 is MNHEY and CDR2 SVGEGT. The chain's CDR3 is CASSPGGGYTF. CDR3 coding DNA: TGTGCCAGCAGCCCCGGGGGAGGCTACACCTTC.

The V and J genes are TRBV7-9 and TRBJ1-1; 8 bases are shared with TRBD1. The V and J ends lost 5 bases and 0 bases, in that order; junction bases with no gene match: 8. This CDR3 is 16 amino acids long. Germline lookup yields CDR1 SEHNR and CDR2 FQNEAQ (reference sequence). This chain's CDR3 is CASSHRQGLLNTEAFF. For the CDR3, the DNA is TGTGCCAGCAGCCACAGACAGGGGTTGTTGAACACTGAAGCTTTCTTT.

The V call is TRBV6-5, the J call TRBJ1-5, with D possibly matching TRBD1 (5 bases). Trimming left V 6 bases short and J 7 bases short, with 16 bases between. The CDR3 contains 14 residues. The germline gives CDR1 MNHEY, CDR2 SVGAGI. CDR3 sequence (DNA): TGTGCCAGCAGGTCAGGGATCCGAGAACAGCCCCAGCATTTT. This codes for CASRSGIREQPQHF.

V usage is TRBV7-2 and J usage is TRBJ2-4; 7 positions match TRBD1. This CDR3 is built from 19 residues. V gave up 5 bases and J gave up 0 bases; unmatched junction bases: 16. CDR1 is SGHTA, CDR2 FQGNSA, per germline. Written as DNA, the CDR3 is TGTGCCAGCAGCCCTAGACTTAGAACAGGGGACGTAGCCAAAAACATTCAGTACTTC. Residues: CASSPRLRTGDVAKNIQYF.

The table lists this clone with a count of one. The chain links TRBV6-2 or TRBV6-3 to TRBJ1-4; TRBD1 agrees at 8 bases. The CDR3 runs to 14 residues. The ends lost 5 bases at V and 7 bases at J; junction bases unmatched: 6. The germline V gene has CDR1 MNHEY and CDR2 SVGEGT. CDR3 protein: CASSPGGLGEKLFF. The CDR3, as DNA: TGTGCCAGCAGTCCAGGGGGCCTAGGTGAAAAACTGTTTTTT.

The CDR3 DNA is TGTGCCAGCAGCTCCGGACAGTATGAGCAGTACGTC. This gives the protein CASSSGQYEQYV. The chain uses TRBV7-9 and TRBJ2-7, with D perhaps TRBD1 (6 bases). The CDR3 totals 12 residues. The germline V gene encodes CDR1 SEHNR and CDR2 FQNEAQ (reference sequence). V was pared by 4 bases and J by 7 bases, with 11 bases between.

In its sample, this clone was seen once. The chain links TRBV5-6 to TRBJ2-1; a possible D gene is TRBD1 (6 bases). The V gene lost 5 bases and the J gene lost 3 bases, with 15 bases spanning the gap. The CDR3 sequence is 15 residues long. Germline V gene data show CDR1 as SGHDT and CDR2 as YYEEEE. CDR3 nucleotides: TGTGCCAGCAGTTCCGACAGGATCTTCTACAATGAGCAGTTCTTC. This translates into CASSSDRIFYNEQFF.

This rearrangement joins TRBV14 to TRBJ1-2; no clear D. Trimming pared 1 base from V and 5 bases from J, leaving 17 bases between. Germline V gene lookup returns CDR1 SGHDN and CDR2 FVKESK. The CDR3 is 16 residues long. The chain's CDR3 is CASSQVGTGSRYGYTF. CDR3 bases: TGTGCCAGCAGCCAAGTTGGAACGGGGTCGAGATATGGCTACACCTTC.

The chain combines TRBV7-9 with TRBJ2-5; 7 bases line up with TRBD2. Trimming removed 3 bases from V and 2 bases from J; junction bases left unmatched: 3. Germline-derived CDR1 and CDR2 are SEHNR and FQNEAQ (reference sequence). The CDR3 covers 14 residues. The CDR3 DNA sequence: TGTGCCAGCAGCTTGGCGGGAGTGCAAGAGACCCAGTACTTC. This translates into CASSLAGVQETQYF.

This chain joins TRBV2 and TRBJ2-1, with 8 nucleotides matching TRBD2. The CDR3 consists of 13 residues. In germline, CDR1 is SNHLY, CDR2 FYNNEI. Written as DNA, the CDR3 is TGTGCGCAGGCAGCGGGGGCTTACAATGAGCAGTTCTTC. Its translation is CAQAAGAYNEQFF.

The gene calls are TRBV9 and TRBJ2-2; maybe TRBD1 (6 bases). The V gene lost 3 bases and the J gene lost 0 bases, with 9 bases spanning the gap. Germline CDR1 SGDLS, CDR2 YYNGEE. This CDR3 is 15 amino acids long. As DNA, the CDR3 is TGTGCCAGCAGCGGCAGGGGCGCGAACACCGGGGAGCTGTTTTTT. Protein: CASSGRGANTGELFF.

This clone was counted a single time. The gene calls are TRBV18 and TRBJ2-1, with D possibly matching TRBD1 (5 bases). V gave up 3 bases and J gave up 3 bases, with 9 bases separating them. Germline V gene lookup returns CDR1 KGHSH and CDR2 LQKENI. The CDR3 is 14 residues long. CDR3 residues: CASSPGQDYNEQFF. For the CDR3, the DNA is TGTGCCAGCTCACCGGGGCAGGACTACAATGAGCAGTTCTTC.

This chain joins TRBV19 and TRBJ1-2, with TRBD1 as a possible D gene (5 bases). The CDR3 is made up of 16 amino acids. V lost 5 bases and J lost 3, with 19 bases in between. Germline V lookup: CDR1 LNHDA, CDR2 SQIVND (reference sequence). The CDR3 bases are TGTGCCAGTAGTGAGCGCAGGGTTGGTGGTGACTATGGCTACACCTTC. As protein: CASSERRVGGDYGYTF.

The V and J genes are TRBV7-7 and TRBJ2-2; D perhaps matches TRBD2 (5 bases). V was pared by 2 bases and J by 1 base, with 11 bases between. CDR1 SSHAT and CDR2 FNYEAQ come from the germline V gene (reference sequence). The CDR3 sequence is 16 residues long. The CDR3 DNA reads TGTGCCAGCAGCTTATTAAGCGGCCTGAACACCGGGGAGCTGTTTTTT. It is translated as CASSLLSGLNTGELFF.

This clone appeared a few times. V is TRBV7-2 and J is TRBJ1-5, with TRBD1 identical over 10 bases. V lost 4 bases, J lost 5 bases, and 5 bases stayed unmatched. The V gene's germline CDR1 is SGHTA and CDR2 FQGNSA. CDR3 size: 15 residues. CDR3 coding DNA: TGTGCCAGCAGCTCGGGACAGGGGAGTTATCAGCCCCAGCATTTT. This codes for CASSSGQGSYQPQHF. The full variable domain, its missing parts supplied by reference TRBV7-2 and TRBJ1-5, is GAGVSQSPSNKVTEKGKDVELRCDPISGHTALYWYRQSLGQGLEFLIYFQGNSAPDKSGLPSDRFSAERTGGSVSTLTIQRTQQEDSAVYLCASSSGQGSYQPQHFGDGTRLSIL.

The rearrangement links TRBV21-1 to TRBJ2-7; the table calls TRBD2, which could not be checked here. TRBV21-1 is labeled a pseudogene. CDR3 size: 19 residues. This chain's CDR3 is CASSPRGSGGVLSSYEQYV. CDR3 DNA sequence: TGTGCCAGCAGCCCTCGAGGGTCGGGCGGTGTCCTTAGCTCCTACGAGCAGTACGTC.

The chain carries TRBV6-5 and TRBJ1-2; 8 bases fit TRBD1. The CDR3 covers 15 residues. The ends lost 0 bases at V and 6 bases at J; junction bases unmatched: 6. Germline V CDR1 and CDR2: MNHEY, SVGAGI. The CDR3 DNA sequence: TGTGCCAGCAGTTACTCGACCTCAGGGGGCAATGGCTACACCTTC. It translates to CASSYSTSGGNGYTF.

The gene calls are TRBV9 and TRBJ2-1; a weak D match, TRBD2 (6 bases). The CDR3 covers 18 residues. The germline V and J ends were trimmed by 4 bases and 0 bases, with 20 bases remaining between them. Germline assignment: CDR1 SGDLS and CDR2 YYNGEE. The DNA for the CDR3 is TGTGCCAGCAGCACCCGCGGTACAGTCGGGAGCTCCTACAATGAGCAGTTCTTC. Amino acid sequence: CASSTRGTVGSSYNEQFF.

The chain joins TRBV29-1 to TRBJ1-2; TRBD1 is a possible D gene (5 bases). The V gene lost 0 bases and the J gene lost 4 bases, with 18 bases spanning the gap. This CDR3 contains 16 residues. Germline-derived CDR1 and CDR2 are SQVTM and ANQGSEA. CDR3 residues: CSVEDQAGGVPYGYTF. CDR3 DNA sequence: TGCAGCGTTGAAGATCAAGCGGGGGGAGTTCCCTATGGCTACACCTTC.

The chain links TRBV3-1 (or the pseudogene TRBV3-2) to TRBJ1-1, with TRBD1 as a possible D gene (6 bases). The germline gives CDR1 LGHDT, CDR2 YNNKEL (reference sequence). CDR3 length: 14 residues. Trimming removed 4 bases from V and 0 bases from J, with 9 bases in between. The CDR3 reads CASSRTGMNTEAFF. The CDR3 nucleotides read TGTGCCAGCAGCCGAACAGGGATGAACACTGAAGCTTTCTTT.

In its sample, this clone was seen once. This chain joins TRBV27 and TRBJ2-7; D possibly corresponds to TRBD2 (6 bases). The V gene lost 1 base and the J gene lost 2 bases, with 12 bases spanning the gap. Germline CDR1 reads MNHEY; CDR2 reads SMNVEV (reference sequence). The length of the CDR3 is 15 residues. The CDR3 loop reads CASSLLAGRTYEQYF. In DNA form, the CDR3 reads TGTGCCAGCAGTTTATTGGCGGGGCGAACCTACGAGCAGTACTTC.